Presented here are 2 T cell receptor beta chains from one specimen sequenced in a study of spatial heterogeneity in lung cancer. The time point denotes: sample taken at primary tumor resection. Sequencing covered unsorted whole RNA taken from tumor, nontumor lung or frozen PBMC. TCRdb reprocessed the 5' RACE reads with MiXCR, giving one entry per CDR3 protein. The table lists just under 95,000 distinct CDR3 sequences, 10% to 15% of them singletons. The sequences come from PBMCs, collected at surgery. The source of these receptors is a male donor with early-stage non-small cell lung cancer.

This clonotype was picked up a small number of times. V is TRBV20-1 and J is TRBJ2-1; 11 bases are shared with TRBD2. This CDR3 is built from 14 residues. J gave up 5 bases and V 1 base, and 1 base lay outside the gene matches. Germline CDR1 DFQATT, CDR2 SNEGSKA (reference sequence). As DNA, the CDR3 is TGCAGTGCTAGAGCGACTAGCGGGAACAATGAGCAGTTCTTC. It codes for CSARATSGNNEQFF.

This clonotype has more than one count but fewer than ten. The V call is TRBV7-2, the J call TRBJ2-5; TRBD1 is a possible D gene (6 bases). V lost 5 bases to trimming and J lost 7 bases, with 23 bases between them. The V gene's germline CDR1 is SGHTA and CDR2 FQGNSA. This CDR3 has 16 amino acids. The CDR3 spells CASSGRQVSVPGTQYF. The CDR3 DNA is TGTGCCAGCAGCGGCAGACAGGTGTCGGTTCCAGGGACCCAGTACTTC.